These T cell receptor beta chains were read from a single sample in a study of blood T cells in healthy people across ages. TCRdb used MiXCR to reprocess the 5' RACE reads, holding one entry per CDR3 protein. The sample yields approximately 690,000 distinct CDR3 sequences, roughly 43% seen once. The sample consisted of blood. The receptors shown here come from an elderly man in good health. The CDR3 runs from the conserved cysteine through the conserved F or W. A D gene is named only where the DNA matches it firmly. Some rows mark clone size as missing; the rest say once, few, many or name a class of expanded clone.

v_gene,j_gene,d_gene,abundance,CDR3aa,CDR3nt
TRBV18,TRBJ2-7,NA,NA,CASSTETGWGTYNEQYF,TGTGCCAGCTCGACTGAGACCGGATGGGGTACCTACAATGAGCAGTACTTC
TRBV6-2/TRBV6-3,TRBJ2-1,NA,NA,CASSYKGGKFF,TGTGCCAGCAGTTACAAAGGCGGCAAGTTCTTC
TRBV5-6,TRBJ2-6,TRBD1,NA,CASSGTTGGSGANVLTF,TGTGCCAGCAGCGGAACCACAGGGGGCTCTGGGGCCAACGTCCTGACTTTC
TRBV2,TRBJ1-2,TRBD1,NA,CASSGQGAGYGYTF,TGTGCCAGCAGTGGACAGGGGGCCGGGTATGGCTACACCTTC
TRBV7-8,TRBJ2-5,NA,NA,CASSLQGGGQETQYF,TGTGCCAGCAGCTTACAGGGAGGGGGTCAAGAGACCCAGTACTTC
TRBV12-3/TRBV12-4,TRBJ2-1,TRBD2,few,CASSSRPGLGTGSSYNEQFF,TGTGCCAGCAGTTCCCGCCCCGGACTAGGGACCGGAAGCTCCTACAATGAGCAGTTCTTC
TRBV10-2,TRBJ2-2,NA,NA,CASIYGGRTGELFF,TGCGCCAGCATATATGGCGGGCGTACCGGGGAGCTGTTTTTT
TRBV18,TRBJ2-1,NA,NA,CASSPPGGNYNEQFF,TGTGCCAGCTCACCACCCGGGGGAAACTACAATGAGCAGTTCTTC
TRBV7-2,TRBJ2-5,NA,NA,CASSFHGTLYQETQYF,TGTGCCAGCAGCTTCCACGGGACCCTATACCAAGAGACCCAGTACTTC
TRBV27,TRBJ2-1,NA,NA,CASSSLLNRNEQFF,TGTGCCAGCAGTTCCCTATTAAATCGCAATGAGCAGTTCTTC
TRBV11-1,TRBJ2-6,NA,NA,CASSLDLGYVGRGSGANILTF,TGTGCCAGCAGCTTAGATTTGGGCTACGTGGGCAGGGGTTCTGGGGCCAACATCCTGACTTTC
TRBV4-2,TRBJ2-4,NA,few,CASSQVQGTLAKNIQYF,TGTGCCAGCAGCCAAGTCCAGGGAACCTTAGCCAAAAACATTCAGTACTTC
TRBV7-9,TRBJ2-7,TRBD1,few,CASSIRTGYEQYF,TGTGCCAGCAGCATAAGGACAGGCTACGAGCAGTACTTC
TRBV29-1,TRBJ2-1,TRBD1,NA,CSVGRRTGGDEQFF,TGCAGCGTTGGGAGACGGACAGGGGGTGATGAGCAGTTCTTC
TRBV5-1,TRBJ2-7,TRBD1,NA,CASRTGDRIQLGNYEQYF,TGCGCCAGCAGGACCGGGGACAGGATTCAACTCGGAAACTACGAGCAGTACTTC
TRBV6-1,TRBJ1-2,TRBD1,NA,CASSVQGSDGYTF,TGTGCCAGCAGTGTACAGGGGTCTGATGGCTACACCTTC
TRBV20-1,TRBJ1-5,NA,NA,CSARTGGAQPQHF,TGCAGCGCCCGTACAGGTGGGGCTCAGCCCCAGCATTTT
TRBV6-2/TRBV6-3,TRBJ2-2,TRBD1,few,CASSKGQVNTGELFF,TGTGCCAGCAGTAAAGGACAGGTCAACACCGGGGAGCTGTTTTTT
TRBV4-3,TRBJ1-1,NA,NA,CASSQDPAGLTTEAFF,TGCGCCAGCAGCCAAGATCCGGCAGGACTGACTACTGAAGCTTTCTTT
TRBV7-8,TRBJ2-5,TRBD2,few,CASSGTSGVKTQYF,TGTGCCAGCAGCGGGACTAGCGGGGTAAAGACCCAGTACTTC
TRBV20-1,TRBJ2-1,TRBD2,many,CSAGTNSYNEQFF,TGCAGTGCTGGGACTAACTCCTACAATGAGCAGTTCTTC
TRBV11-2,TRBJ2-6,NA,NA,CASSYRDGANVLTF,TGTGCCAGCAGCTACAGGGATGGGGCCAACGTCCTGACTTTC
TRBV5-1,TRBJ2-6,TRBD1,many,CASSFQGASGANVLTF,TGCGCCAGCAGCTTCCAGGGGGCTAGTGGGGCCAACGTCCTGACTTTC
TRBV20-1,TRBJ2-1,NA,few,CSAPGTTATNEQFF,TGCAGTGCTCCCGGGACAACCGCCACCAATGAGCAGTTCTTC
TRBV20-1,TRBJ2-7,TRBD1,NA,CSARVGGWVGEQYF,TGCAGTGCTAGAGTAGGGGGCTGGGTAGGCGAGCAGTACTTC
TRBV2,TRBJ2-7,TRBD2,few,CASNEGGLAGSYEQYF,TGTGCCAGCAACGAAGGGGGGCTAGCGGGATCCTACGAGCAGTACTTC
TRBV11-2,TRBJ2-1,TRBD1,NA,CASGFRDRVSNEQFF,TGTGCCAGCGGCTTCCGGGACAGGGTTTCCAATGAGCAGTTCTTC
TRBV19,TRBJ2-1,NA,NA,CASSEGSSRETQFF,TGTGCCAGTAGCGAGGGGTCCTCGAGAGAGACCCAGTTCTTC
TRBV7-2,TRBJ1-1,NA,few,CASSTQGYTEAFF,TGTGCCAGCAGCACTCAGGGTTACACTGAAGCTTTCTTT
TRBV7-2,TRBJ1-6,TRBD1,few,CASSSRTGGPSNNSPLHF,TGTGCCAGCAGCTCCCGGACAGGGGGTCCAAGCAATAATTCACCCCTCCACTTT
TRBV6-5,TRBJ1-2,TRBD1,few,CASSSGQGWYGYTF,TGTGCCAGCAGTTCCGGACAGGGATGGTATGGCTACACCTTC
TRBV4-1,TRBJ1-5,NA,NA,CASSQSGWGDNQPQHF,TGCGCCAGCAGCCAAAGTGGGTGGGGGGACAATCAGCCCCAGCATTTT
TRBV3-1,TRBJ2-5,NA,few,CASGKTQYF,TGTGCCAGCGGGAAGACCCAGTACTTC
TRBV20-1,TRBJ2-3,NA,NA,CSARGQRSFSTDTQYF,TGCAGTGCTAGAGGACAGCGGAGCTTTAGCACAGATACGCAGTATTTT
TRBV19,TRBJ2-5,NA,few,CASSAHLGQETQYF,TGTGCCAGTAGTGCCCACCTCGGCCAAGAGACCCAGTACTTC
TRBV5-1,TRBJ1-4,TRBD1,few,CASSRDRESEKLFF,TGCGCCAGCAGCCGGGACAGGGAGAGTGAAAAACTGTTTTTT
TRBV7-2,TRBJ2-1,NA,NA,CASNSRDGGRVNEQFF,TGTGCCAGCAACTCCCGAGACGGGGGGCGGGTCAATGAGCAGTTCTTC
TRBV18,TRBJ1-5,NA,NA,CASSEGSNQPQHF,TGTGCCAGCTCAGAGGGGAGTAATCAGCCCCAGCATTTT
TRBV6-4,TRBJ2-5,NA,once,CASREGTTRGEQYF,TGTGCCAGCAGGGAGGGTACCACGAGGGGTGAGCAGTACTTC
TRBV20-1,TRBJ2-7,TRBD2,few,CSARDGGKRGDEQYF,TGCAGTGCTAGAGATGGCGGGAAGCGGGGGGACGAGCAGTACTTC
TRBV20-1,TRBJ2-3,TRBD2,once,CSASVLAGERDTQYF,TGCAGTGCTAGCGTGTTAGCGGGAGAGAGAGATACGCAGTATTTT
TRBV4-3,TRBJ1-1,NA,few,CASSQAGRDTEAFF,TGCGCCAGCAGCCAGGCCGGACGGGACACTGAAGCTTTCTTT
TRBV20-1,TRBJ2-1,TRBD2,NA,CSAQTSGSNEQFF,TGCAGTGCACAGACTAGCGGGAGCAATGAGCAGTTCTTC
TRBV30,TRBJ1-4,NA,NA,CAWSDGQRRSNEKLFF,TGTGCCTGGAGTGACGGACAGAGAAGGTCTAATGAAAAACTGTTTTTT
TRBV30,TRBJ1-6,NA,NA,CAWKIDARNSPLHF,TGTGCCTGGAAGATCGACGCCCGAAATTCACCCCTCCACTTT
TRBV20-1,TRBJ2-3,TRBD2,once,CSARHGLAESTDTQYF,TGCAGTGCTAGACATGGGCTAGCGGAGAGCACAGATACGCAGTATTTT
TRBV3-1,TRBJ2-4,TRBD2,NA,CASSQASGGLGNIQYF,TGTGCCAGCAGTCAGGCGAGCGGGGGCCTGGGGAACATTCAGTACTTC
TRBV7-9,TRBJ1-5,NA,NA,CASSLLSGNQPQHF,TGTGCCAGCAGCTTACTGTCGGGGAATCAGCCCCAGCATTTT
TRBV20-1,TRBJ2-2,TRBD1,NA,CSAWGQGRPGELFF,TGCAGTGCTTGGGGACAGGGTAGGCCCGGGGAGCTGTTTTTT
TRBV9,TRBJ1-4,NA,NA,CASSVGPLEGEKLFF,TGTGCCAGCAGCGTAGGGCCTCTTGAGGGTGAAAAACTGTTTTTT
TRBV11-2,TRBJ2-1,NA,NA,CASSLDRRGVQFF,TGTGCCAGCAGCTTAGATCGCAGGGGGGTGCAGTTCTTC
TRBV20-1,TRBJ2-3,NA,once,CSARRRRGALADTQYF,TGCAGTGCTAGACGTAGGCGAGGGGCCTTGGCAGATACGCAGTATTTT
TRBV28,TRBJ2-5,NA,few,CASRRSFLGETQYF,TGTGCCAGCAGGAGATCTTTTTTAGGGGAGACCCAGTACTTC